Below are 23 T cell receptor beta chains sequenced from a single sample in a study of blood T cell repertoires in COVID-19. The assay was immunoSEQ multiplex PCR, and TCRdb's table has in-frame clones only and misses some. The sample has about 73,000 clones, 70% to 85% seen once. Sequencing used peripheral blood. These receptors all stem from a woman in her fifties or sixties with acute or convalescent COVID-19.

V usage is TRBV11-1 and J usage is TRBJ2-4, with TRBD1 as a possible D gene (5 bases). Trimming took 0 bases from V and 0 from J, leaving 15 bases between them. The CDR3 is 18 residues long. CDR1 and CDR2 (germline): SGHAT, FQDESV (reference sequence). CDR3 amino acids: CASSLATTGRLAKNIQYF. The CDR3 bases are TGTGCCAGCAGCTTAGCCACAACAGGCCGTCTAGCCAAAAACATTCAGTACTTC.

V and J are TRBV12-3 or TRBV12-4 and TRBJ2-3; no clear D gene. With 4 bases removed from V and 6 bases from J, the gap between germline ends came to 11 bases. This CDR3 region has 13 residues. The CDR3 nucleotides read TGTGCCAGCAGTTCCTCGAGCGCGGATACGCAGTATTTT. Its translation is CASSSSSADTQYF.

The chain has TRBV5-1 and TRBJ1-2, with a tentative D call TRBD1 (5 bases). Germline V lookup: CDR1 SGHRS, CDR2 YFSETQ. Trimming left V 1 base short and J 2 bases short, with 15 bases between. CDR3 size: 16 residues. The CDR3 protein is CASSLNFAGPNYGYTF. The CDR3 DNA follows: TGCGCCAGCAGCTTGAACTTTGCAGGGCCGAACTATGGCTACACCTTC.

CDR3 DNA: TGTGCCAGCAGGCCGGGTTATAACACCGGGGAGCTGTTTTTT. Amino acids: CASRPGYNTGELFF. The chain carries TRBV2 and TRBJ2-2; D gene ambiguous. The V and J ends lost 6 bases and 2 bases respectively, with 10 bases between them. Per germline, CDR1 SNHLY and CDR2 FYNNEI. The CDR3 is made up of 14 amino acids.

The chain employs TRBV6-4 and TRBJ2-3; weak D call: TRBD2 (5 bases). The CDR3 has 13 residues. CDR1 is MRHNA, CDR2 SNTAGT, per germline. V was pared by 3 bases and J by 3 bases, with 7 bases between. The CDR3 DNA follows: TGTGCCAGCAGTGATGGGAGAACAGATACGCAGTATTTT. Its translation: CASSDGRTDTQYF.

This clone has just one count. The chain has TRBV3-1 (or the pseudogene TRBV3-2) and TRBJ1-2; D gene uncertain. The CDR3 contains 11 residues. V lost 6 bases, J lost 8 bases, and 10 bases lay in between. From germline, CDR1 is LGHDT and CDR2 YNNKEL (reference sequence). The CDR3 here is CASRDQRGYTF. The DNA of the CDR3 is TGTGCCAGCAGGGACCAGCGGGGCTACACCTTC.

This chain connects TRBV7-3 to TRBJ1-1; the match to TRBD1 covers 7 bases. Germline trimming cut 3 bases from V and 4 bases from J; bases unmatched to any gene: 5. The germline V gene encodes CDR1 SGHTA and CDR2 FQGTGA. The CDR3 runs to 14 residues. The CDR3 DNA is TGTGCCAGCAGCTTGCAGGGGGATGGCACTGAAGCTTTCTTT. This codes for CASSLQGDGTEAFF.

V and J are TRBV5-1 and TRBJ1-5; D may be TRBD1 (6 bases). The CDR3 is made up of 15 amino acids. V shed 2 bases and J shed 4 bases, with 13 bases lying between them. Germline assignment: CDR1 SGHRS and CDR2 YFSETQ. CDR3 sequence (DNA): TGCGCCAGCAGCTTAGTAGGGGGTACAAATCAGCCCCAGCATTTT. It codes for CASSLVGGTNQPQHF. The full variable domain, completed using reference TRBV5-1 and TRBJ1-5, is KAGVTQTPRYLIKTRGQQVTLSCSPISGHRSVSWYQQTPGQGLQFLFEYFSETQRNKGNFPGRFSGRQFSNSRSEMNVSTLELGDSALYLCASSLVGGTNQPQHFGDGTRLSIL.

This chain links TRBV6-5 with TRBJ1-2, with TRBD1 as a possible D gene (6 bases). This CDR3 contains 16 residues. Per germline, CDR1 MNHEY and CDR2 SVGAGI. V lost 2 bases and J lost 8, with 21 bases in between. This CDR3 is CASSYRAGDPLRGYTF. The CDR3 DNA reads TGTGCCAGCAGTTACCGGGCAGGGGATCCTCTGAGGGGCTACACCTTC.

CDR3 residues: CASTELATDSGNTIYF. CDR3 DNA: TGTGCCAGCACCGAACTCGCCACAGACTCTGGAAACACCATATATTTT. This chain links TRBV6-6 with TRBJ1-3; D gene ambiguous. CDR3 length: 16 amino acids. V lost 7 bases and J 0 bases, leaving 16 bases between the germline ends. CDR1 and CDR2 (germline): MNHNY, SVGAGI (reference sequence).

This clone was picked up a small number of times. The CDR3 region is CASSIDPPGSEAFF. DNA of the CDR3: TGTGCCAGTAGTATAGATCCCCCCGGGTCTGAAGCTTTCTTT. V and J are TRBV19 and TRBJ1-1, with D hard to call. Trimming cost V 0 bases and J 6 bases, with 11 bases left between them. Germline assignment: CDR1 LNHDA and CDR2 SQIVND (reference sequence). The CDR3 has 14 residues.

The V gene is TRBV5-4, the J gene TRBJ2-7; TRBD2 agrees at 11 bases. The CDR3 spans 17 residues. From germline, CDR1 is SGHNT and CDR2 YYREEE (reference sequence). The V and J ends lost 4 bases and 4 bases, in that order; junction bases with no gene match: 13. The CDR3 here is CASSVEAASGRKYEQYF. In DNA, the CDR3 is TGTGCCAGCAGCGTGGAGGCCGCTAGCGGGAGGAAGTACGAGCAGTACTTC.

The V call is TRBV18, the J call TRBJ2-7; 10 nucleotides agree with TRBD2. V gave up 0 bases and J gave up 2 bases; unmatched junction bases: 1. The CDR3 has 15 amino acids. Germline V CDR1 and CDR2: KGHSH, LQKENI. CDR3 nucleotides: TGTGCCAGCTCACCACCGCTAGCGGGAGCCTACGAGCAGTACTTC. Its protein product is CASSPPLAGAYEQYF. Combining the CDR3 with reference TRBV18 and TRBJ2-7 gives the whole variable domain NAGVMQNPRHLVRRRGQEARLRCSPMKGHSHVYWYRQLPEEGLKFMVYLQKENIIDESGMPKERFSAEFPKEGPSILRIQQVVRGDSAAYFCASSPPLAGAYEQYFGPGTRLTVT.

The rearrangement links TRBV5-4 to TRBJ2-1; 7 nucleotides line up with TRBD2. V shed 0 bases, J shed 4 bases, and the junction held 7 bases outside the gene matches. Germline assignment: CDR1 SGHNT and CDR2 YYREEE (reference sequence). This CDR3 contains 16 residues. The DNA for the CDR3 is TGTGCCAGCAGCTTGGATCCAGGGACTAAATACAATGAGCAGTTCTTC. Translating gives CASSLDPGTKYNEQFF.

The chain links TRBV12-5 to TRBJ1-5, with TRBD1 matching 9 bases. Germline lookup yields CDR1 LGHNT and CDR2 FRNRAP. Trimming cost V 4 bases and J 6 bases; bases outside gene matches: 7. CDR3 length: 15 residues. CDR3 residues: CASGSGQGRGQPQHF. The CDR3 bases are TGTGCTAGTGGTTCGGGACAGGGTCGGGGTCAGCCCCAGCATTTT. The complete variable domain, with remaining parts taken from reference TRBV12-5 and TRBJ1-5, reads DARVTQTPRHKVTEMGQEVTMRCQPILGHNTVFWYRQTMMQGLELLAYFRNRAPLDDSGMPKDRFSAEMPDATLATLKIQPSEPRDSAVYFCASGSGQGRGQPQHFGDGTRLSIL.

CDR3 bases: TGTGCCACCAGCACCAGTTCCGGAAACACCATATATTTT. This encodes CATSTSSGNTIYF. This sequence joins TRBV15 and TRBJ1-3; D remains ambiguous. The CDR3 totals 13 residues. Per germline, CDR1 LNHNV and CDR2 YYDKDF (reference sequence). The V gene lost 4 bases and the J gene lost 4 bases, with 8 bases spanning the gap.

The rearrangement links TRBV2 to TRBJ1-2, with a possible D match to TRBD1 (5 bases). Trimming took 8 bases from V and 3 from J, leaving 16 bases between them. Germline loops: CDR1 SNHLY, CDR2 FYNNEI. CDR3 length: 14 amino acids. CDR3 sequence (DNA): TGTGCCAGCCTCCCAAGGGACTTGGACTATGGCTACACCTTC. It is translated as CASLPRDLDYGYTF.

The CDR3 DNA reads as TGTGCCACCGAGGGGACAGGTTGGAATCAGCCCCAGCATTTT. Translation gives CATEGTGWNQPQHF. This chain joins TRBV24-1 and TRBJ1-5, with TRBD1 matching over 8 bases. This CDR3 is built from 14 residues. J gave up 4 bases and V 9 bases, and 7 bases lay outside the gene matches. Germline V CDR1 and CDR2: KGHDR, SFDVKD.

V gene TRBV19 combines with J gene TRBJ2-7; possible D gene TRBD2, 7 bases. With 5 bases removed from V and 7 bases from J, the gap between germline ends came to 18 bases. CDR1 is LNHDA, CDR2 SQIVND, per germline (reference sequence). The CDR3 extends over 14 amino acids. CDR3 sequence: CASSPGTLGGEQYF. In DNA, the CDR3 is TGTGCCAGTAGTCCCGGGACACTCGGGGGGGAGCAGTACTTC.

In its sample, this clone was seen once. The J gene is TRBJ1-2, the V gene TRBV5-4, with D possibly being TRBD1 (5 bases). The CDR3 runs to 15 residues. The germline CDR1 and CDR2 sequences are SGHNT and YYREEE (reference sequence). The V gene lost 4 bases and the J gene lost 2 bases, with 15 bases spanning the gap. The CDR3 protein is CASSVGRGVNYGYTF. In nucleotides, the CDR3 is TGTGCCAGCAGCGTTGGTCGGGGGGTGAACTATGGCTACACCTTC.

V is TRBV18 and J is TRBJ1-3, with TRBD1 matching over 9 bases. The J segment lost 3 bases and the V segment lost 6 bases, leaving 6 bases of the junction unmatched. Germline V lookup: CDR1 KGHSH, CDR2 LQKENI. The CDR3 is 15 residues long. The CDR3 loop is CASSPGTGSGNTIYF. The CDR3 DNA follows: TGTGCCAGCTCGCCGGGGACAGGGAGTGGAAACACCATATATTTT.

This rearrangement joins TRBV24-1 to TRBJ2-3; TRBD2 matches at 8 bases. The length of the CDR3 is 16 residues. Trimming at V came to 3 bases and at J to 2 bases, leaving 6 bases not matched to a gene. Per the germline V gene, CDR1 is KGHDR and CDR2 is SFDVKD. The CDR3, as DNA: TGTGCCACCAGTGATCAGGTAGCGGGAACCACAGATACGCAGTATTTT. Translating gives CATSDQVAGTTDTQYF.

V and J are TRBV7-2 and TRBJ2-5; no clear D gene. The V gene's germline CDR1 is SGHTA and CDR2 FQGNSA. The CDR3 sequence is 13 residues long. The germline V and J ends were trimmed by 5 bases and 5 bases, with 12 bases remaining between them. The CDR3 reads CASSNGVRETQYF. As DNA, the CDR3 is TGTGCCAGCAGCAACGGAGTTAGGGAGACCCAGTACTTC.